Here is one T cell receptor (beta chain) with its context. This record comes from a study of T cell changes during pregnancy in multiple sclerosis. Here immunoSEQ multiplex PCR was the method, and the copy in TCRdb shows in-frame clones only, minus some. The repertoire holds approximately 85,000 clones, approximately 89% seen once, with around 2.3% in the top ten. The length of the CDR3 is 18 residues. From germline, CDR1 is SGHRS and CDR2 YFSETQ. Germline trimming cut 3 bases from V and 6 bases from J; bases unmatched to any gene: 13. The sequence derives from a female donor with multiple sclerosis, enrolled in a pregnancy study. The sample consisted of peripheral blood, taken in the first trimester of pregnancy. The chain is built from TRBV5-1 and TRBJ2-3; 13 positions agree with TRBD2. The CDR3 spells CASSSYPTSGGSRDTQYF. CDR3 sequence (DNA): TGCGCCAGCAGCTCCTACCCGACTAGCGGGGGGTCGAGGGATACGCAGTATTTT.